Below, 14 T cell receptor beta chains from the same sample are listed, as sequenced in a study of blood T cell repertoires in COVID-19. The assay was immunoSEQ multiplex PCR, and TCRdb's table has in-frame clones only and misses some. The sample has 250,000 to 350,000 clones, approximately 84% seen once; the top ten hold about 1.6%. What was sequenced was peripheral blood. These receptors originate from a human donor with COVID-19, enrolled during active disease. The donor label of this sample is uncertain.

The CDR3 DNA follows: TGTGCCAGCAGTGAAGCGTGGAGGGTCGAGCAGTACTTC. As protein: CASSEAWRVEQYF. The chain combines TRBV2 with TRBJ2-7; D perhaps matches TRBD2 (6 bases). This CDR3 contains 13 residues. The germline V gene encodes CDR1 SNHLY and CDR2 FYNNEI. The V gene lost 0 bases and the J gene lost 6 bases, with 9 bases spanning the gap.

This rearrangement joins TRBV20-1 to TRBJ2-3, with TRBD2 matching over 8 bases. V lost 3 bases and J lost 5; bases outside the gene matches: 10. There are 15 residues in the CDR3. In germline, CDR1 is DFQATT, CDR2 SNEGSKA (reference sequence). The CDR3 protein is CSASGVAGYGDTQYF. Written as DNA, the CDR3 is TGCAGTGCTAGTGGAGTAGCGGGATATGGAGATACGCAGTATTTT.

A few counts support this clone. V and J are TRBV5-4 and TRBJ2-3; 12 positions agree with TRBD1. Trimming at V came to 0 bases and at J to 2 bases, leaving 13 bases not matched to a gene. The CDR3 extends over 20 amino acids. Germline-derived CDR1 and CDR2 are SGHNT and YYREEE (reference sequence). CDR3 in DNA: TGTGCCAGCAGCTTGGGTGGGACAGGGGGCGCGGTGGGCCTCACAGATACGCAGTATTTT. The encoded protein is CASSLGGTGGAVGLTDTQYF.

This sequence joins TRBV12-3 or TRBV12-4 and TRBJ1-5; no clear D gene. This CDR3 has 12 amino acids. Trimming took 6 bases from V and 0 from J, leaving 3 bases between them. CDR3 loop: CASSRSNQPQHF. The CDR3 region has the DNA TGTGCCAGCAGCCGTAGCAATCAGCCCCAGCATTTT.

The chain is built from TRBV25-1 and TRBJ1-6, with TRBD1 as a possible D gene (6 bases). The CDR3 runs to 13 residues. CDR1 is MGHDK, CDR2 SYGVNS, per germline. The V and J ends lost 6 bases and 8 bases respectively, with 11 bases between them. This CDR3 is CASSWTADSPLHF. In nucleotides, the CDR3 is TGTGCCAGCAGCTGGACAGCCGATTCACCCCTCCACTTT.

CDR3: CASSLDSAGGQETQYF. CDR3 in DNA: TGTGCCAGCAGTTTGGATAGCGCTGGAGGCCAAGAGACCCAGTACTTC. The chain joins TRBV28 to TRBJ2-5; TRBD2 might be the D (5 bases). There are 16 residues in the CDR3. Trimming took off 3 bases at V and 1 base at J, with 15 bases between the two ends. From germline, CDR1 is MDHEN and CDR2 SYDVKM.

This chain uses TRBV7-2 with TRBJ2-1; 7 bases agree with TRBD2. CDR3 length: 14 amino acids. The germline V gene has CDR1 SGHTA and CDR2 FQGNSA. V shed 5 bases and J 6 bases; nucleotides not matched to a gene: 7. CDR3: CASSPQRDRNEQFF. DNA of the CDR3: TGTGCCAGCAGCCCACAGCGGGACCGCAATGAGCAGTTCTTC.

V gene TRBV15 combines with J gene TRBJ1-2; D is undetermined. CDR1 is LNHNV and CDR2 is YYDKDF in the germline V gene (reference sequence). This CDR3 has 13 amino acids. With 1 base removed from V and 5 bases from J, the gap between germline ends came to 8 bases. The CDR3 region is CATSRGREYGYTF. Here the CDR3 DNA reads TGTGCCACCAGCAGAGGAAGGGAGTATGGCTACACCTTC.

CDR3 in amino acids: CASNWERGKGDIQYF. As DNA, the CDR3 is TGTGCCAGCAACTGGGAACGGGGGAAAGGCGACATTCAGTACTTC. V is TRBV28 and J is TRBJ2-4; tentatively, D is TRBD2 (6 bases). V lost 7 bases and J lost 8, with 21 bases in between. The CDR3 consists of 15 residues. The germline gives CDR1 MDHEN, CDR2 SYDVKM. Based on the CDR3 plus reference TRBV28 and TRBJ2-4, the full variable domain is DVKVTQSSRYLVKRTGEKVFLECVQDMDHENMFWYRQDPGLGLRLIYFSYDVKMKEKGDIPEGYSVSREKKERFSLILESASTNQTSMYLCASNWERGKGDIQYFGAGTRLSVL.

This chain connects TRBV28 to TRBJ2-7, with 7 bases matching TRBD1. Germline V gene sequence: CDR1 MDHEN, CDR2 SYDVKM. After removal of 5 bases from V and 5 bases from J, the junction contained 15 bases not matched to a gene. The CDR3 contains 16 residues. CDR3 bases: TGTGCCAGCAGTGGACCCGGCGACAGGGAGATGAACGAGCAGTACTTC. This codes for CASSGPGDREMNEQYF.

This chain uses TRBV7-2 with TRBJ2-7; 15 bases align to TRBD2. Germline V gene data show CDR1 as SGHTA and CDR2 as FQGNSA. Trimming at V came to 4 bases and at J to 7 bases, leaving 8 bases not matched to a gene. CDR3 length: 16 amino acids. The CDR3 sequence: CASSSLGLAGGGEQYF. As DNA, the CDR3 is TGTGCCAGCAGCTCATTGGGACTAGCGGGAGGCGGGGAGCAGTACTTC.

The V gene is TRBV6-5, the J gene TRBJ1-4; 10 nucleotides line up with TRBD1. V was pared by 8 bases and J by 7 bases, with 10 bases of the junction left unmatched. The CDR3 runs to 15 residues. Germline-derived CDR1 and CDR2 are MNHEY and SVGAGI. The CDR3 loop is CASLDRGKLVEKLFF. Here the CDR3 DNA reads TGTGCCAGCTTGGACAGGGGGAAGTTAGTTGAAAAACTGTTTTTT.

The chain recombines TRBV5-1 with TRBJ2-3; perhaps TRBD2 as D (6 bases). V lost 0 bases and J lost 2, with 10 bases in between. This CDR3 comprises 15 residues. Looked up from germline, CDR1 is SGHRS and CDR2 is YFSETQ. CDR3 amino acids: CASSLEGRPTDTQYF. In DNA, the CDR3 is TGCGCCAGCAGCTTGGAAGGGAGGCCCACAGATACGCAGTATTTT.

This sequence joins TRBV4-3 and TRBJ1-1; 8 nucleotides match TRBD1. Germline trimming cut 0 bases from V and 2 bases from J; bases unmatched to any gene: 5. Germline lookup yields CDR1 LGHNA and CDR2 YSLEER. The CDR3 totals 16 residues. The CDR3 sequence is CASSQEFDRGNTEAFF. The DNA for the CDR3 is TGCGCCAGCAGCCAAGAATTCGACAGGGGCAACACTGAAGCTTTCTTT.